A selection of T cell receptor beta chains follows, all from one sample in a study of T cell responses to AZD1222 COVID-19 vaccine. TCRdb's table, derived via immunoSEQ multiplex PCR, lists solely in-frame clones and lacks some. The sample has 110,000 to 150,000 clones; roughly 90% are singletons. Material: peripheral blood, obtained on day 0 of AZD1222 vaccination. These receptors were obtained from an adult in good health. The CDR3 runs from the conserved cysteine through the conserved F or W. Each record gives: J gene, clone size, CDR3 length, D gene, V gene, CDR3 DNA, CDR3 protein. D genes are given only for firm matches. The size entry is marked missing in some rows and otherwise reads once, few, many or a size class.

>TRBJ1-2|NA|13|NA|TRBV5-1
TGCGCCAGCAGCTCCCGACAGGACTATGGCTACACCTTC
CASSSRQDYGYTF
>TRBJ1-5|NA|16|TRBD1|TRBV5-1
TGCGCCAGCAGCTCGGGACAGGCCTATAGCAATCAGCCCCAGCATTTT
CASSSGQAYSNQPQHF
>TRBJ1-2|NA|18|TRBD1|TRBV7-9
TGTGCCAGCCTCGAAAAGGCCGGGACAGGGTATAACAGGCATGGCTACACCTTC
CASLEKAGTGYNRHGYTF
>TRBJ2-1|once|16|TRBD2|TRBV7-2
TGTGCCAGCAGCCCGGGACTAGCGGCTTTTGGAGATGAGCAGTTCTTC
CASSPGLAAFGDEQFF
>TRBJ2-1|NA|15|TRBD2|TRBV5-1
TGCGCCAGCAGCTTGCTAGCGGGAGGCCAGGGTGAGCAGTTCTTC
CASSLLAGGQGEQFF
>TRBJ1-5|NA|15|NA|TRBV4-3
TGCGCCAGCAGCCAAGAAGCTTATAGCAATCAGCCCCAGCATTTT
CASSQEAYSNQPQHF
>TRBJ1-6|NA|15|NA|TRBV28
TGTGCCAGCTTCGGTCAGCGGATGGGAAATTCACCCCTCCACTTT
CASFGQRMGNSPLHF
>TRBJ2-7|NA|14|NA|TRBV11-2
TGTGCCAGCAGCCTGCAAGGTTCAGGCTACGAGCAGTACTTC
CASSLQGSGYEQYF
>TRBJ1-5|NA|13|NA|TRBV6-5
TGTGCCAGCAGCCAAGGGGTCAGGCAGCCCCAGCATTTT
CASSQGVRQPQHF
>TRBJ1-2|NA|16|TRBD1|TRBV7-9
TGTGCCAGCAGCTTAGTGGGCGGACAGGGGATTAGTGGCTACACCTTC
CASSLVGGQGISGYTF
>TRBJ1-1|NA|20|NA|TRBV4-3
TGCGCCAGCAGCCAAAGACTGGGGAAGGGTCGGCCTTCGAGGGGCACTGAAGCTTTCTTT
CASSQRLGKGRPSRGTEAFF
>TRBJ2-7|NA|15|TRBD1|TRBV5-6
TGTGCCAGCAGCTTGGTTGACAGGGTAAACTACGAGCAGTACTTC
CASSLVDRVNYEQYF
>TRBJ2-1|few|16|NA|TRBV7-6
TGTGCCAGCAGCTTAGTTGGGGGAAGCTCCTACAATGAGCAGTTCTTC
CASSLVGGSSYNEQFF
>TRBJ2-5|NA|15|TRBD1|TRBV19
TGTGCCAGTAGTATGGTGGGACAGGGACAAGAGACCCAGTACTTC
CASSMVGQGQETQYF
>TRBJ2-4|NA|17|NA|TRBV3-1/TRBV3-2
TGTGCCAGCAGCCAAGTTGGGGGGCCCCGCGGTAGACACATTCAGTACTTC
CASSQVGGPRGRHIQYF
>TRBJ2-5|NA|16|TRBD2|TRBV28
TGTGCCAGTGTACTAGCGGGAGGGCATAGTATAGAGACCCAGTACTTC
CASVLAGGHSIETQYF
>TRBJ2-1|NA|14|NA|TRBV19
TGTGCCAGTACTGACAGTCCCTCCTACAATGAGCAGTTCTTC
CASTDSPSYNEQFF
>TRBJ2-2|once|14|TRBD2|TRBV20-1
TGCAGTGCTAGTCGGCGGGGGGATGTCGGGGAGCTGTTTTTT
CSASRRGDVGELFF
>TRBJ2-2|NA|11|NA|TRBV11-1
TGTGCCACATATAGCGGCGGGGAGCTGTTTTTT
CATYSGGELFF
>TRBJ2-7|NA|12|NA|TRBV7-2
TGTGCCAGCAGCTTCGACAGTTACGAGCAGTACTTC
CASSFDSYEQYF
>TRBJ2-1|NA|11|NA|TRBV6-5
TGTGCCAGCAGTTACGGCAATGAGCAGTTCTTC
CASSYGNEQFF
>TRBJ1-1|NA|13|NA|TRBV19
TGTGCCAGTAAAAAGGAAGTCAACACTGAAGCTTTCTTT
CASKKEVNTEAFF
>TRBJ2-7|once|15|NA|TRBV7-2
TGTGCCAGCAGCTTAGTCAGGGGGAGGCTTGAGGAGCAGTACTTC
CASSLVRGRLEEQYF
>TRBJ1-2|NA|14|NA|TRBV19
TGTGCCAGTAGGAGTGCAGGGCCTAACTATGGCTACACCTTC
CASRSAGPNYGYTF
>TRBJ1-5|few|14|TRBD1|TRBV20-1
TGCAGTGCTAGTGATGGGACAGCTAATCAGCCCCAGCATTTT
CSASDGTANQPQHF
>TRBJ2-7|NA|15|TRBD2|TRBV2
TGTGCCAGCAGTGAGGCTAGCGGGGACTCCTACGAGCAGTACTTC
CASSEASGDSYEQYF
>TRBJ2-7|NA|13|NA|TRBV4-1
TGCGCCAGCAGCCAAGTGGGGCTAGCAACGCAGTACTTC
CASSQVGLATQYF
>TRBJ1-4|NA|15|NA|TRBV6-5
TGTGCCAGCAGTTACGACACTGCAACTAATGAAAAACTGTTTTTT
CASSYDTATNEKLFF
>TRBJ2-1|NA|14|TRBD2|TRBV4-3
TGCGCCAGCAGCCAGGGACTAGCGCTTTATGAGCAGTTCTTC
CASSQGLALYEQFF
>TRBJ1-1|NA|15|NA|TRBV18
TGTGCCAGCTCACTAGGTGTACAGCAGAACACTGAAGCTTTCTTT
CASSLGVQQNTEAFF
>TRBJ2-1|NA|15|NA|TRBV28
TGTGCCAGCAGTTTATACGGGAGCTCCTACAATGAGCAGTTCTTC
CASSLYGSSYNEQFF
>TRBJ2-1|once|10|NA|TRBV20-1
TGCAGTGCTCGCGACAGGGAGCAGTTCTTC
CSARDREQFF
>TRBJ1-2|NA|12|NA|TRBV7-2
TGTGCCAGCAGCTTAGGAGGCGGAGGCTACACCTTC
CASSLGGGGYTF
>TRBJ2-7|NA|15|TRBD2|TRBV2
TGTGCCAGCATCAAGCGGGGCTTATCCTCCTACGAGCAGTACTTC
CASIKRGLSSYEQYF
>TRBJ1-5|NA|15|TRBD1|TRBV6-2/TRBV6-3
TGTGCCAGCAGTTTCTCCGGGACAGGGGACCAGCCCCAGCATTTT
CASSFSGTGDQPQHF
>TRBJ2-2|NA|14|NA|TRBV7-3
TGTGCCAGCAGCTTAAATGGGGGCCCCGGGGAGCTGTTTTTT
CASSLNGGPGELFF
>TRBJ2-7|NA|17|NA|TRBV7-2
TGTGCCAGCAGCTTAGGGACGGGCGGGCTCACCTCCTACGAGCAGTACTTC
CASSLGTGGLTSYEQYF
>TRBJ1-1|NA|18|NA|TRBV12-2
TGTGCAAGTCGCGCATATCCCGGGACTAAAGGAGTGAACACTGAAGCTTTCTTT
CASRAYPGTKGVNTEAFF
>TRBJ1-2|NA|14|NA|TRBV18
TGTGCCAGCTCACCCGGACAGACTAACTATGGCTACACCTTC
CASSPGQTNYGYTF
>TRBJ2-5|NA|14|NA|TRBV7-8
TGTGCCAGCAGCTTTAGGGGCGGACGAGAGACCCAGTACTTC
CASSFRGGRETQYF
>TRBJ1-2|NA|14|NA|TRBV3-1/TRBV3-2
TGTGCCAGCAGCCAAGCGCATACTAACTATGGCTACACCTTC
CASSQAHTNYGYTF
>TRBJ1-2|once|13|TRBD1|TRBV19
TGTGCCAGTAGTCTGAGGGACAGCAATGGCTACACCTTC
CASSLRDSNGYTF
>TRBJ2-5|NA|15|NA|TRBV7-2
TGTGCCAGCAGCTTGAGTTATGGGACACCATCGACCCAGTACTTC
CASSLSYGTPSTQYF
>TRBJ2-3|once|14|NA|TRBV19
TGTGCCAGTAGTATCCCATATAGCACAGATACGCAGTATTTT
CASSIPYSTDTQYF
>TRBJ2-3|NA|15|NA|TRBV4-2
TGTGCCAGCAGCCGTTCGAAGGGGGAGCAGGATACGCAGTATTTT
CASSRSKGEQDTQYF
>TRBJ1-5|once|14|NA|TRBV27
TGTGCCAGCAGTTTACTGGGGGCGGATCAGCCCCAGCATTTT
CASSLLGADQPQHF
>TRBJ2-7|NA|14|NA|TRBV11-1
TGTGCCAGCAGCTTAAGCAGGTACTCCTACGAGCAGTACTTC
CASSLSRYSYEQYF
>TRBJ1-2|NA|18|TRBD1|TRBV14
TGTGCCAGCAGCCAAGATAAAGGCTGGACAGGGACAAGAAAAGGCTACACCTTC
CASSQDKGWTGTRKGYTF
>TRBJ2-2|NA|16|NA|TRBV7-3
TGTGCCAGCAGCTGGCAGGGCGCGGTAAACACCGGGGAGCTGTTTTTT
CASSWQGAVNTGELFF
>TRBJ1-5|NA|13|NA|TRBV18
TGTGCCAGCTCACCCCTCCAGTCCCAGCCCCAGCATTTT
CASSPLQSQPQHF
>TRBJ1-2|NA|14|NA|TRBV2
TGTGCCAGCAGTGAGAGTAGGGGTCTCGGGGGCTACACCTTC
CASSESRGLGGYTF
>TRBJ1-5|NA|15|NA|TRBV27
TGTGCCAGCAGTCTATGGTCCCAGGGTTACCAGCCCCAGCATTTT
CASSLWSQGYQPQHF
>TRBJ1-4|NA|14|NA|TRBV5-1
TGCGCCAGCAGCTTGGATTCAACTAATGAAAAACTGTTTTTT
CASSLDSTNEKLFF
>TRBJ2-1|NA|15|NA|TRBV3-1/TRBV3-2
TGTGCCAGCAGCCAAGTCCGGGACCGATACAATGAGCAGTTCTTC
CASSQVRDRYNEQFF
>TRBJ2-5|NA|15|NA|TRBV4-1
TGCGCCAGCAGCCAAGGGGTAGTCCCACAAGAGACCCAGTACTTC
CASSQGVVPQETQYF
>TRBJ2-7|few|14|TRBD2|TRBV27
TGTGCCAGCAGACCGGGACTAGCCCACTACGAGCAGTACTTC
CASRPGLAHYEQYF
>TRBJ2-7|many|12|TRBD2|TRBV4-2
TGTGCCAGCAGCCCGGGGGGTAGCGAGCAGTACTTC
CASSPGGSEQYF
>TRBJ2-1|NA|15|TRBD2|TRBV28
TGTGCCAGCAGTTACCCGGGACTAGCCCCACATGAGCAGTTCTTC
CASSYPGLAPHEQFF
>TRBJ2-7|NA|12|NA|TRBV2
TGTGCCAGCAGTAGGTTGTTCTACGAGCAGTACTTC
CASSRLFYEQYF